This T cell receptor beta chain was identified during a study of cytomegalovirus exposure and HLA in healthy donors (dated by TCRdb to 2016 to 2017). For the wider study: According to a later analysis, the 120 or so validation repertoires were produced on the same platform as the roughly 720 repertoires of the first cohort. The aim of the study was to test whether cataloging public T cell receptors could identify signatures of past pathogen exposure. In addition to the first cohort of about 650 subjects, a separate validation cohort of under 150 different subjects was used. High-throughput TCR immunosequencing, statistical association of individual TCRs with disease status, and machine learning were combined to predict cytomegalovirus infection status. Here is what the overall study found, with its caveats: It was suggested by the authors that the approach could potentially be generalized to other disease states and immunological phenotypes. The classifier was reported to diagnose cytomegalovirus status with high specificity and sensitivity in both the original and validation cohorts. The validation cohort had no HLA typing available for a later analysis, so co-occurrence within that cohort was assessed over all 120 repertoires. Most TCR sequences were seen in very few donors, while some public TCRs were found in many individuals. A few of the identified cytomegalovirus-associated TCR beta chains were confirmed in vitro to be specific for cytomegalovirus antigens. In the study, 164 TCR beta chains were listed as associated with cytomegalovirus. A later analysis found that TCRs clustered in the first cohort also tended to co-occur in the roughly 110 validation repertoires, with approximately 94% of cluster scores above 0.

Concerning this clone itself: Its antigen is still unknown. Base qualities were left out, and no much larger clone turns up one base away.

CDR1 and CDR2 (SGHDT, YYEEEE) derive from the germline V gene. Here V drops 4 bases and J drops 3 bases, and the junction holds 5 bases not matched to any gene. Reading from cysteine to phenylalanine, the CDR3 counts 14 amino acids. Of all the DNA, just the CDR3 is kept, 42 bases in frame from base 1. The donors were included in the validation cohort of over a hundred subjects, a group kept apart from the approximately 650-subject first cohort. The library relied on the immunoSEQ multiplex PCR assay. The original pipeline was this. A statistical classification framework was built to diagnose cytomegalovirus status from the catalog of TCR beta chain sequences. TCRdb re-hosts the immuneACCESS table, in-frame sequences only. Its copies lack some clones; in the studies checked, an unresolved V gene accounts for under half of them, and the cause for the rest is not known. V, J and clone size are taken as reported in that table, and D and trimming were inferred from the DNA itself. The sample records more than 95,000 clones, more than 85% of which are singletons. The ten largest make up about 4.5% of the sample.

The sequence is built from TRBV5-6 and TRBJ2-3; the junction holds 7 bases that match TRBD1. Source material: PBMCs. The sequence was obtained from a man younger than 35 in good health and CMV-seropositive. CDR3 region: CASSMGQWTDTQYF. The sequence in DNA is TGTGCCAGCAGCATGGGACAGTGGACAGATACGCAGTATTTT.